This TCR beta chain originates from a study of immune evolution from preneoplasia to lung adenocarcinoma. Here immunoSEQ multiplex PCR was the method, and the copy in TCRdb shows in-frame clones only, minus some. The sample includes 4,500 to 6,500 clones, 80% of them seen just once. This CDR3 is 14 amino acids long. V gave up 6 bases and J gave up 5 bases, with 13 bases separating them. Per germline, CDR1 MNHEY and CDR2 SMNVEV (reference sequence). The material sequenced was FFPE normal lung tissue adjacent to the tumor. This clonotype was sampled from a person aged 50-75 years with lung adenocarcinoma. The V call is TRBV27, the J call TRBJ1-4; D uncertain. CDR3 in amino acids: CASSPILGNEKLFF. In DNA form, the CDR3 reads TGTGCCAGCAGCCCGATATTGGGAAATGAAAAACTGTTTTTT.